This entry is about one T cell receptor beta chain. This record comes from a study of control samples from healthy donors and cancer patients. The germline V gene has CDR1 SGHRS and CDR2 YFSETQ. The CDR3 runs 16 residues. Trimming took off 0 bases at V and 6 bases at J, with 18 bases between the two ends. Using immunoSEQ multiplex PCR, the repertoire was profiled, and TCRdb retains in-frame clones only, with some absent. The sample records 75,000 to 100,000 clones, roughly 82% being singletons. The sequencing input was blood. This TCR was recovered from a man aged 55 to 70 in good health. J is TRBJ1-1 and V is TRBV5-1; D perhaps matches TRBD1 (6 bases). CDR3 residues: CASSLGGRTVISEAFF. In nucleotides, the CDR3 is TGCGCCAGCAGCTTGGGTGGGCGGACAGTCATTTCTGAAGCTTTCTTT.